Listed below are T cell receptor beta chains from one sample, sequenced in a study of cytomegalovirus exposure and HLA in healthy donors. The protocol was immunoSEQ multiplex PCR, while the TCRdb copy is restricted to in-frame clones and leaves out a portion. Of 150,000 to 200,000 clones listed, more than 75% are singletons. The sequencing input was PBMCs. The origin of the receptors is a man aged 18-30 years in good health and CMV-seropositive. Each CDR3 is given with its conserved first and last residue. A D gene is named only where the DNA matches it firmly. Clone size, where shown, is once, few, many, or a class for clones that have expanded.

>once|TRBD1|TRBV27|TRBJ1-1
TGTGCCACCCAGACAGGGCTGAAGAACACTGAAGCTTTCTTT
CATQTGLKNTEAFF
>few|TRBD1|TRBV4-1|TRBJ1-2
TGCGCCAGCAGCCAAGGCTCCAGGGGGGATGGCTACACCTTC
CASSQGSRGDGYTF
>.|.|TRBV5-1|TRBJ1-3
TGCGCCAGCACGCCAGGGTCCTCTGGAAACACCATATATTTT
CASTPGSSGNTIYF
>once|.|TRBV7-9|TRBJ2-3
TGTGCCAGCAGCTCAAAACTAGCTGATACGCAGTATTTT
CASSSKLADTQYF
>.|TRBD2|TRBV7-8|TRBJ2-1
TGTGCCAGCACCCCTGGACTAGCGGGAGTACAGGAGCAGTTCTTC
CASTPGLAGVQEQFF
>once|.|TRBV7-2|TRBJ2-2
TGTGCCAGCAGCTCGACAGGAACCGGGGAGCTGTTTTTT
CASSSTGTGELFF
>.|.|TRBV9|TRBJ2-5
TGTGCCAGCAGCGGGTTGGGGGCCAAGACCCAGTACTTC
CASSGLGAKTQYF
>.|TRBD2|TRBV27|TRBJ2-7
TGTGCCAGCAGGCCGGGACTAGCGACCTACGAGCAGTACTTC
CASRPGLATYEQYF
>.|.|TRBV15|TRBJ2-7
TGTGCCACCAGCAGAGGATCCGTATCACAGATCAAGTACGAGCAGTACTTC
CATSRGSVSQIKYEQYF
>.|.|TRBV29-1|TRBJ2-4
TGCAGCGTTTGGGCTAGCGTCGACATTCAGTACTTC
CSVWASVDIQYF
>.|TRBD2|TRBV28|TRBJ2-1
TGTGCCAGCAGTTCGCGGACTAGCGGGAGTCAGTTCTTC
CASSSRTSGSQFF
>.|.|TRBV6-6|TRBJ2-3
TGTGCCAGCTCCAGGGGAACAGATACGCAGTATTTT
CASSRGTDTQYF
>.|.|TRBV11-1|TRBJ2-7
TGTGCCAGCAGCTTGTCCGGGAACTACGAGCAGTACTTC
CASSLSGNYEQYF
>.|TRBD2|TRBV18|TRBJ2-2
TGTGCCAGCTCAGAACGAAAAGGACTAGCAATCGGGGAGCTGTTTTTT
CASSERKGLAIGELFF
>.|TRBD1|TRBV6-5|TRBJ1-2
TGTGCCAGCAGTTACGGGCGGGCAGGGGGAAACTATGGCTACACCTTC
CASSYGRAGGNYGYTF
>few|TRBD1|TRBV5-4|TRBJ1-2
TGTGCCAGCAGCTTACCGGGACAGGGCCTCTATGGCTACACCTTC
CASSLPGQGLYGYTF
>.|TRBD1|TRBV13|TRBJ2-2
TGTGCCAGCAGCTTACGTGGGACAGGGGACACCGGGGAGCTGTTTTTT
CASSLRGTGDTGELFF
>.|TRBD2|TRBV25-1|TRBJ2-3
TGTGCCAGCAGTCCGTTAGCGGGAGGGCCTACAGATACGCAGTATTTT
CASSPLAGGPTDTQYF
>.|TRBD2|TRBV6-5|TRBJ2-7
TGTGCCAGCAGAGCGGGAGGGGCCCTGGACTACGAGCAGTACTTC
CASRAGGALDYEQYF
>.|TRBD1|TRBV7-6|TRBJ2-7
TGTGCCAGCAGCTTAGGGGACAGGGGGCAGCTTCCTTTCGGCGAGCAGTACTTC
CASSLGDRGQLPFGEQYF
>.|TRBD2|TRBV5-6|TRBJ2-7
TGTGCCAGCAGCTTGGGGACTAGCGGGTGGTCCTACGAGCAGTACTTC
CASSLGTSGWSYEQYF
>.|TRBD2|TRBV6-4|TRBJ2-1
TGTGCCAGCAGTGACTCCGGGGTAGCGGGGTCCTACAATGAGCAGTTCTTC
CASSDSGVAGSYNEQFF
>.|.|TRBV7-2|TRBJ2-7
TGTGCCAGCAGCTTAGGATCAGTCCAAAACGAGCAGTACTTC
CASSLGSVQNEQYF
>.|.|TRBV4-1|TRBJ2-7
TGCGCCAGCGGTCCCGGTATTCGATCCTACGAGCAGTACTTC
CASGPGIRSYEQYF
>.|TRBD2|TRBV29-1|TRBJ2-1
TGCAGCGTTGAGGCTAGCGGCTCCTACAATGAGCAGTTCTTC
CSVEASGSYNEQFF
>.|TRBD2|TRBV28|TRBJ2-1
TGTGCCAGCAGTTTAGGCAATAGCGGGAGGGTCAATGAGCAGTTCTTC
CASSLGNSGRVNEQFF
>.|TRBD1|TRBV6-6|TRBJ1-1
TGTGCCAGCAGCCCCGAACTCGGACAGGGGCTAATAGCTTTCTTT
CASSPELGQGLIAFF
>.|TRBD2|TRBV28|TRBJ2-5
TGTGCCACCGTGCGGGGGGCAGTTCAAGAGACCCAGTACTTC
CATVRGAVQETQYF